These 16 T cell receptor beta chains were all obtained from the same sample, sequenced in a study of shared clonotypes between healthy human individuals. Some clones are missing from TCRdb's copy, which holds only in-frame ones; the method was immunoSEQ multiplex PCR. This sample has approximately 500,000 clones, with approximately 81% found just once. Sequencing used PBMCs. The source is a middle-aged woman in good health. Some clones in this sample may be carry-over from other donors' samples.

This clone showed up just once. This likely reflects a read error, since a far larger clone is one base away. The chain employs TRBV30 and TRBJ1-2, with D perhaps TRBD1 (5 bases). The CDR3 is 13 residues long. Germline V gene data show CDR1 as GTSNPN and CDR2 as SVGIG (reference sequence). Written as DNA, the CDR3 is TGTGCCTGGAGTGTAATAGGGACGCAAGGCTACGCCTTC. This encodes CAWSVIGTQGYAF.

The chain employs TRBV29-1 and TRBJ2-1; 7 nucleotides agree with TRBD2. Germline V CDR1 and CDR2: SQVTM, ANQGSEA. The trim removed 3 bases at V and 7 bases at J, leaving 6 bases unmatched. This CDR3 is 13 amino acids long. The CDR3 sequence: CSVERRGENEQFF. CDR3 nucleotide sequence: TGCAGCGTTGAGCGTCGGGGGGAAAATGAGCAGTTCTTC.

The genes are TRBV28 and TRBJ2-7; D uncertain. The V and J ends lost 3 bases and 2 bases respectively, with 8 bases between them. CDR1 is MDHEN, CDR2 SYDVKM, per germline. This CDR3 comprises 13 residues. The DNA of the CDR3 is TGTGCCAGCAGTTTCCGGATGCCCTACGAGCAGTACTTC. Translated: CASSFRMPYEQYF.

With respect to this clone: A far larger clone lies a single base away; this is likely a read error. The chain employs TRBV1 and TRBJ1-1; the table calls TRBD1, which could not be checked here. TRBV1 is classified as a pseudogene. This CDR3 has 14 residues. The CDR3 reads CTSSQYTGGTEAFF. As DNA, the CDR3 is TGCACCAGCAGCCAATATACAGGGGGCACTGAAGCTTTCTTT.

The rearrangement joins TRBV29-1 to TRBJ1-1; D remains unclear. The CDR3 is 12 residues long. The V gene lost 5 bases and the J gene lost 3 bases, with 10 bases spanning the gap. From germline, CDR1 is SQVTM and CDR2 ANQGSEA. For the CDR3, the DNA is TGCAGCGTTAGCCGCGGGGACACTGAAGCTTTCTTT. This encodes CSVSRGDTEAFF.

The rearrangement links TRBV29-1 to TRBJ1-1; 7 bases align to TRBD1. Germline V lookup: CDR1 SQVTM, CDR2 ANQGSEA. This CDR3 spans 14 amino acids. J lost 4 bases, V lost 4 bases, and 9 bases had no gene match. CDR3 in DNA: TGCAGCGTTGTCCCAGGGGGTCGGATCACTGAAGCTTTCTTT. Protein product: CSVVPGGRITEAFF. Filled out from reference TRBV29-1 and TRBJ1-1, the complete variable domain reads SAVISQKPSRDICQRGTSLTIQCQVDSQVTMMFWYRQQPGQSLTLIATANQGSEATYESGFVIDKFPISRPNLTFSTLTVSNMSPEDSSIYLCSVVPGGRITEAFFGQGTRLTVV.

This clone appeared a single time. A far bigger clonotype differs at one base, so this is likely a read error. The identical CDR3 is also encoded by other nucleotide sequences in the sample. This chain links TRBV27 with TRBJ1-1; D gene unclear. V was trimmed by 2 bases and J by 3 bases, leaving 13 bases between them. This CDR3 has 15 residues. CDR1 and CDR2 from the germline V gene are MNHEY and SMNVEV (reference sequence). The CDR3 DNA reads as TGTGCCAGCAGTTTAACCGGTACAGCATACACTGAAGCTTTCTTT. It specifies CASSLTGTAYTEAFF.

This clone was seen only once. The chain links TRBV15 to TRBJ2-2; no clear D. The CDR3 runs 13 residues. V lost 7 bases, J lost 1 base, and 7 bases lay in between. In germline, CDR1 is LNHNV, CDR2 YYDKDF (reference sequence). The CDR3 sequence is CATTEGNTGELFF. The CDR3 coding sequence is TGTGCCACCACTGAAGGGAACACCGGGGAGCTGTTTTTT.

This chain connects TRBV28 to TRBJ2-7; 9 bases agree with TRBD1. V trimming: 6 bases; J trimming: 2 bases; junction bases outside the gene matches: 8. Germline CDR1 and CDR2: MDHEN and SYDVKM. CDR3 size: 15 residues. CDR3 in amino acids: CASRPRTGAAYEQYF. The CDR3 DNA reads TGTGCCAGCAGACCTCGGACAGGGGCGGCCTACGAGCAGTACTTC.

On this clone: A single base is all that separates this from a far larger clone, so a read error is likely. The chain carries TRBV10-1 and TRBJ1-2; 9 bases are shared with TRBD1. The germline CDR1 and CDR2 sequences are WNHNN and SYGVQD (reference sequence). CDR3 length: 13 residues. This CDR3 is CVSSGGQGGGYTF. The CDR3, as DNA: TGCGTCAGCAGTGGGGGACAGGGAGGCGGCTACACCTTC.

V is TRBV29-1 and J is TRBJ2-1; D unclear. CDR1 is SQVTM, CDR2 ANQGSEA, per germline. The CDR3 spans 13 residues. V lost 3 bases to trimming and J lost 7 bases, with 13 bases between them. CDR3 nucleotides: TGCAGCGTTGAGGTAATAGCTCTGAATGAGCAGTTCTTC. Amino acids: CSVEVIALNEQFF.

Concerning this clone itself: This CDR3 is also generated by other DNA sequences in the sample. J is TRBJ2-3 and V is TRBV5-1, with 8 bases matching TRBD2. Trimming cost V 1 base and J 0 bases; bases outside gene matches: 4. The CDR3 extends over 16 amino acids. CDR1 SGHRS and CDR2 YFSETQ come from the germline V gene. The CDR3 DNA reads as TGCGCCAGCAGCTTGCGGGAGGGAAGTAGCACAGATACGCAGTATTTT. It encodes CASSLREGSSTDTQYF.

A single count supports this clone. Just one base apart from a much larger clone, this may be a read error. This chain connects TRBV27 to TRBJ2-7; D may correspond to TRBD1 or TRBD2 (8 bases each). The CDR3 runs to 14 residues. CDR1 and CDR2 from the germline V gene are MNHEY and SMNVEV (reference sequence). CDR3 protein: CASRMTGATGGQHF. The CDR3 DNA reads as TGTGCCAGCAGAATGACAGGGGCCACGGGGGGGCAGCACTTC.

The chain joins TRBV11-1 to TRBJ2-5, with 8 bases matching TRBD2. The junction had 7 bases not matched to a gene; V was cut back by 5 bases and J by 5 bases. The CDR3 spans 14 residues. Germline CDR1 is SGHAT and CDR2 is FQDESV (reference sequence). Here the CDR3 DNA reads TGTGCCAGCAGCACCAGGACTAGCCGGGAGACCCAGTACTTC. It encodes CASSTRTSRETQYF.

V gene TRBV11-3 combines with J gene TRBJ2-3; no clear D gene. Germline CDR1 reads SGHNT; CDR2 reads YENEEA. V was pared by 5 bases and J by 3 bases, with 12 bases between. The CDR3 is 14 amino acids. The CDR3 nucleotides are TGTGCCAGCAGCCCAACACCAAGGACAGATACGCAGTATTTT. The encoded protein is CASSPTPRTDTQYF.

The rearrangement uses TRBV6-5 and TRBJ2-6; weak D call: TRBD1 (5 bases). This CDR3 contains 14 residues. CDR1 and CDR2 from the germline V gene are MNHEY and SVGAGI. Trimming left V 7 bases short and J 0 bases short, with 7 bases between. The DNA of the CDR3 is TGTGCCAGCAACAGGTACTCTGGGGCCAACGTCCTGACTTTC. This gives the protein CASNRYSGANVLTF.